Following are 17 T cell receptor beta chains from one sample sequenced in a study of blood T cell repertoires in COVID-19. Sequencing used immunoSEQ multiplex PCR; TCRdb keeps in-frame clones, though not all of them. The data contain 150,000 to 200,000 clones, less than 85% of them singletons. Sample: peripheral blood. The receptors come from a woman at least 80 years old with active or convalescent COVID-19.

The rearrangement links TRBV4-1 to TRBJ2-5; D perhaps matches TRBD2 (6 bases). With 0 bases removed from V and 2 bases from J, the gap between germline ends came to 10 bases. CDR3 length: 15 amino acids. Germline V gives CDR1 MGHRA, CDR2 YSYEKL. The chain's CDR3 is CASSQDRGSQETQYF. The DNA for the CDR3 is TGCGCCAGCAGCCAAGATCGGGGGTCGCAAGAGACCCAGTACTTC.

This sequence joins TRBV5-1 and TRBJ2-1; 8 nucleotides line up with TRBD1. The V gene's germline CDR1 is SGHRS and CDR2 YFSETQ. This CDR3 contains 14 residues. Trimming removed 5 bases from V and 8 bases from J; junction bases left unmatched: 9. CDR3 amino acids: CASSSPDRVYEQFF. The CDR3 nucleotides read TGCGCCAGCAGTTCCCCGGACAGGGTCTATGAGCAGTTCTTC.

The CDR3 loop is CASSAQDRDTQYF. CDR3 DNA sequence: TGTGCCAGCAGCGCCCAGGACAGGGACACGCAGTATTTT. V gene TRBV7-2 combines with J gene TRBJ2-3; 8 bases are shared with TRBD1. Germline CDR1 and CDR2: SGHTA and FQGNSA. There are 13 residues in the CDR3. With 5 bases clipped from V and 9 bases from J, the junction kept 7 bases outside the gene matches.

V usage is TRBV6-2 or TRBV6-3 and J usage is TRBJ2-3; 9 bases map to TRBD2. Germline loops: CDR1 MNHEY, CDR2 SVGEGT. V lost 4 bases to trimming and J lost 6 bases; unmatched junction nucleotides: 17. The CDR3 consists of 18 residues. DNA for the CDR3: TGTGCCAGCAGTTGGATTCGCGGGACTAGCAGGACACCGGATACGCAGTATTTT. It is translated as CASSWIRGTSRTPDTQYF.

This sequence joins TRBV27 and TRBJ1-4; D is perhaps TRBD1 (6 bases). Trimming left V 6 bases short and J 7 bases short, with 15 bases between. The CDR3 is 14 amino acids. Germline assignment: CDR1 MNHEY and CDR2 SMNVEV (reference sequence). The DNA for the CDR3 is TGTGCCAGCAGCTTCACAGGGTCGGCTGAAAAACTGTTTTTT. The encoded protein is CASSFTGSAEKLFF. Variable domain in full (rest from reference TRBV27 and TRBJ1-4): EAQVTQNPRYLITVTGKKLTVTCSQNMNHEYMSWYRQDPGLGLRQIYYSMNVEVTDKGDVPEGYKVSRKEKRNFPLILESPSPNQTSLYFCASSFTGSAEKLFFGSGTQLSVL.

This clone is a singleton in its sample. The genes are TRBV30 and TRBJ1-6; D remains unclear. Germline values: CDR1 GTSNPN, CDR2 SVGIG (reference sequence). There are 13 residues in the CDR3. Trimming cost V 2 bases and J 10 bases, with 12 bases left between them. CDR3 in amino acids: CAWSLDSGSPLHF. The CDR3 region has the DNA TGTGCCTGGAGTTTAGACTCGGGGTCACCCCTCCACTTT. Using reference TRBV30 and TRBJ1-6 for the parts outside the CDR3, the full variable domain is SQTIHQWPATLVQPVGSPLSLECTVEGTSNPNLYWYRQAAGRGLQLLFYSVGIGQISSEVPQNLSASRPQDRQFILSSKKLLLSDSGFYLCAWSLDSGSPLHFGNGTRLTVT.

The J gene is TRBJ1-4, the V gene TRBV9, with D possibly matching TRBD1 (5 bases). V was shortened by 1 base and J by 8 bases, with 15 bases between the two germline ends. This CDR3 region has 15 residues. CDR1 SGDLS and CDR2 YYNGEE come from the germline V gene. CDR3 protein: CASSVLSGFGEKLFF. The CDR3 bases are TGTGCCAGCAGCGTATTATCAGGGTTCGGGGAAAAACTGTTTTTT.

This clone was counted only a few times. The chain links TRBV5-8 to TRBJ1-6; no firm D call. From germline, CDR1 is SGHTS and CDR2 YDEGEE. Trimming left V 0 bases short and J 0 bases short, with 10 bases between. The CDR3 length is 17 residues. CDR3 residues: CASSLAGGSSYNSPLHF. The DNA of the CDR3 is TGTGCCAGCAGCTTGGCGGGCGGGAGCTCCTATAATTCACCCCTCCACTTT.

V usage is TRBV28 and J usage is TRBJ1-6; 7 positions agree with TRBD1. The ends lost 10 bases at V and 8 bases at J; junction bases unmatched: 8. The CDR3 spans 13 residues. The germline gives CDR1 MDHEN, CDR2 SYDVKM. The CDR3: CANRGSWDSPLHF. CDR3 nucleotides: TGTGCCAACAGGGGCAGTTGGGATTCACCCCTCCACTTT. Looking up the rest from reference TRBV28 and TRBJ1-6 gives the full variable domain: DVKVTQSSRYLVKRTGEKVFLECVQDMDHENMFWYRQDPGLGLRLIYFSYDVKMKEKGDIPEGYSVSREKKERFSLILESASTNQTSMYLCANRGSWDSPLHFGNGTRLTVT.

A word on this clone: The junction differs from germline at one of its ends, possibly a read error. CDR3 DNA: TGTGCCAGCACCTTAGCAGGGTGGGCTAGCGGCCTCGGCAATGAGCAGTTCTTC. Its protein is CASTLAGWASGLGNEQFF. The rearrangement links TRBV11-2 to TRBJ2-1; 7 nucleotides line up with TRBD2. The CDR3 totals 18 residues. CDR1 and CDR2 from the germline V gene are SGHAT and FQNNGV. The entire variable domain, with the rest obtained from reference TRBV11-2 and TRBJ2-1, is as follows: EAGVAQSPRYKIIEKRQSVAFWCNPISGHATLYWYQQILGQGPKLLIQFQNNGVVDDSQLPKDRFSAERLKGVDSTLKIQPAKLEDSAVYLCASTLAGWASGLGNEQFFGPGTRLTVL.

CDR3 protein: CASSYLDRGGQPQHF. For the CDR3, the DNA is TGTGCCAGCAGTTACCTTGACAGGGGGGGTCAGCCCCAGCATTTT. The J gene is TRBJ1-5, the V gene TRBV6-6; the match to TRBD1 covers 9 bases. The V gene end was trimmed by 2 bases and the J gene end by 6 bases; junction bases not matched to a gene: 5. Germline V CDR1 and CDR2: MNHNY, SVGAGI (reference sequence). CDR3 size: 15 residues.

The V gene is TRBV6-4, the J gene TRBJ2-1; 13 nucleotides line up with TRBD2. The length of the CDR3 is 17 residues. Germline assignment: CDR1 MRHNA and CDR2 SNTAGT. After removal of 6 bases from V and 1 base from J, the junction contained 6 bases not matched to a gene. CDR3 protein: CASSHQTSGRSYNEQFF. CDR3 DNA sequence: TGTGCCAGCAGCCATCAGACTAGCGGGAGGTCCTACAATGAGCAGTTCTTC.

V and J are TRBV5-1 and TRBJ2-5; perhaps TRBD2 as D (6 bases). V was pared by 3 bases and J by 1 base, with 13 bases between. Germline V gives CDR1 SGHRS, CDR2 YFSETQ. CDR3 length: 15 residues. The CDR3: CASSWTTRTQETQYF. The CDR3, as DNA: TGCGCCAGCAGCTGGACTACGAGAACCCAAGAGACCCAGTACTTC.

The rearrangement uses TRBV19 and TRBJ1-1, with D possibly TRBD1 on 5 matching bases. V lost 5 bases and J lost 1, with 20 bases in between. The CDR3 consists of 17 residues. Per germline, CDR1 LNHDA and CDR2 SQIVND (reference sequence). CDR3 amino acids: CASSSEWRGAWNTEAFF. DNA for the CDR3: TGTGCCAGTAGTTCGGAATGGAGGGGCGCGTGGAACACTGAAGCTTTCTTT.

This clone was seen just once. The chain employs TRBV19 and TRBJ1-5; 7 bases fit TRBD1. This CDR3 comprises 13 residues. The J segment lost 7 bases and the V segment lost 10 bases, leaving 10 bases of the junction unmatched. Per the germline V gene, CDR1 is LNHDA and CDR2 is SQIVND (reference sequence). CDR3 region: CAIGGGGGQPQHF. Written as DNA, the CDR3 is TGTGCCATTGGAGGAGGGGGCGGACAGCCCCAGCATTTT. The full variable domain, in which reference TRBV19 and TRBJ1-5 provide the parts outside the CDR3, is DGGITQSPKYLFRKEGQNVTLSCEQNLNHDAMYWYRQDPGQGLRLIYYSQIVNDFQKGDIAEGYSVSREKKESFPLTVTSAQKNPTAFYLCAIGGGGGQPQHFGDGTRLSIL.

The chain has TRBV2 and TRBJ1-1; possibly TRBD1 for D (5 bases). CDR3 length equals 13 residues. Between the trimmed V and J ends, which lost 8 bases and 1 base, there was a span of 11 bases. From germline, CDR1 is SNHLY and CDR2 FYNNEI. CDR3 nucleotides: TGTGCCAGCTCCTGGGGGGGGAACACTGAAGCTTTCTTT. Residues: CASSWGGNTEAFF.

The rearrangement joins TRBV3-1 (or the pseudogene TRBV3-2) to TRBJ1-2; the match to TRBD1 covers 8 bases. Trimming cost V 0 bases and J 8 bases; bases outside gene matches: 2. The CDR3 consists of 13 residues. Germline values: CDR1 LGHDT, CDR2 YNNKEL (reference sequence). CDR3 bases: TGTGCCAGCAGCCAAGACAGGGGGCAAGGCTACACCTTC. It specifies CASSQDRGQGYTF.